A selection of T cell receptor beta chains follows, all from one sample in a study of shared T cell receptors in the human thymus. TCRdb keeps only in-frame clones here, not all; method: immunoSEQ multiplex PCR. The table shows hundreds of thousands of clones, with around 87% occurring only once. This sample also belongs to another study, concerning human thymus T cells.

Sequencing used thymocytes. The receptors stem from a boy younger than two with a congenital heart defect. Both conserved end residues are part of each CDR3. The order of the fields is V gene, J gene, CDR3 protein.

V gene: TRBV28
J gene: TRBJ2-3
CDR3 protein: CASSSLSYTPRRDTQYF

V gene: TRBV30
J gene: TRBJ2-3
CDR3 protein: CAWRPEKGPVTDTQYF

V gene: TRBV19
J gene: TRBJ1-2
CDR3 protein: CASSIRGRGYTF

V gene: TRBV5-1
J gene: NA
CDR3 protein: CASSLTGGYEQYF

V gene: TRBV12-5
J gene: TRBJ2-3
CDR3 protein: CASGSDARQRTDTQYF

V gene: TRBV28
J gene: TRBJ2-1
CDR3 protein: CASSLWAGAYNEQFF

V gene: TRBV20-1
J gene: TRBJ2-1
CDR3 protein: CSAENGDEQFF

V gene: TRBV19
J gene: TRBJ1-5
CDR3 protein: CASSMRGSGKPQHF

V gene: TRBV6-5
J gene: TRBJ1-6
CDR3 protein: CASSYSANSPLHF

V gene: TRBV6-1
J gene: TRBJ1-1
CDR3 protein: CASSEEGGMNTEAFF

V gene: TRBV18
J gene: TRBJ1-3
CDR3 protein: CASSPPGTSRNTIYF

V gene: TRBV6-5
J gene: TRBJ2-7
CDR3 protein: CASSNARVPRYEQYF

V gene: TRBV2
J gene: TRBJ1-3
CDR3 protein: CASSGGTSGNTIYF

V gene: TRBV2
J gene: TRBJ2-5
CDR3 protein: CASSLGRLAGVETQYF

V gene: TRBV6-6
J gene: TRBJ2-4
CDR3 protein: CASSRLAGGKNIQYF

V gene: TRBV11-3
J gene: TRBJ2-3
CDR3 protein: CASSRTVHGQDTQYF

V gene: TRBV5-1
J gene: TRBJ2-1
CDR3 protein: CASSLIVASGRGGLGHEQFF

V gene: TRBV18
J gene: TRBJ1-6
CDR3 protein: CASSPWVGSPLHF

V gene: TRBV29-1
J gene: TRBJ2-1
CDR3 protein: CSASRQAEFNNEQFF

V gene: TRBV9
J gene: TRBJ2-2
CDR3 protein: CASSLSGGANTGELFF

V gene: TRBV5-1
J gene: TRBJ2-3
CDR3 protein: CAAGVDTQYF

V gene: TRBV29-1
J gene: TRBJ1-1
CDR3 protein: CSVFLTGNTEAFF

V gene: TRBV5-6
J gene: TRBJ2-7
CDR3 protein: CASSSRTGWYEQYF

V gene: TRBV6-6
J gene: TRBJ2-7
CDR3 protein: CASSYSTASYEQYF

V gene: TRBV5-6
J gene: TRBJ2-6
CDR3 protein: CASSNERPGANVLTF

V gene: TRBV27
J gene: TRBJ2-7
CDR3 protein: CASSSLLAPKFDEQYF

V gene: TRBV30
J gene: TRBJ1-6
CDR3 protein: CACTTGFNSPLHF

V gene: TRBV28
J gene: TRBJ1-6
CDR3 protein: CASSPVGTDLSSYNSPLHF

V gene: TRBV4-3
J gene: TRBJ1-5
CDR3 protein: CASSQDPGVGNQPQHF

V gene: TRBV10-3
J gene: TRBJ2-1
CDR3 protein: CAISEISGTKDRRQFF

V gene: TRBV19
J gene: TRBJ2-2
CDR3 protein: CASSRGPGDTGELFF

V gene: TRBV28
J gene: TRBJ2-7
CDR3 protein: CASRSTGTGLPYEQYF

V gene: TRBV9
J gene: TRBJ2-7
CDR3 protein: CASSAGGTSGGSSYEQYF

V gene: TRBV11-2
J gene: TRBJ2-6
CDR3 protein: CASSLDFGDGANVLTF

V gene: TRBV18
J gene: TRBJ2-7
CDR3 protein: CASSNPSPIAGVSYEQYF

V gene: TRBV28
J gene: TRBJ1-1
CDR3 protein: CATRRRDRGNRATEAFF

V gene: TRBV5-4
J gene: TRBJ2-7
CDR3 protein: CASSQTGSKSYEQYF

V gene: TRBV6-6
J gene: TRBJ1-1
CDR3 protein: CASSYNRGAFF

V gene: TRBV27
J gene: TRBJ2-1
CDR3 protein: CASSSAPTSRGQLYNEQFF

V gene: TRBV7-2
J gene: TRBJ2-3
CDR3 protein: CASSLRGLAGGQSTDTQYF

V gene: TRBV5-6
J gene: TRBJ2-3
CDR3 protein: CASSHRAGGNTDTQYF

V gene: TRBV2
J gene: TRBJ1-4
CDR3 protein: CAILLTNEKLFF

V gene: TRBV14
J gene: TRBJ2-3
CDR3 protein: CASSHSMTGTDTQYF

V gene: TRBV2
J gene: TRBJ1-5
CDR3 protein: CASSTRDRGHQGSQPQHF